Below, 15 T cell receptor beta chains from the same sample are listed, as sequenced in a study of shared clonotypes between healthy human individuals. Generated by immunoSEQ multiplex PCR, the TCRdb table keeps only in-frame clones and is missing some. The data contain some 1,100,000 clones, about 80% of them seen just once; the ten biggest clones take up approximately 0.5%. Specimen: memory CD4+ T cells from PBMCs. Stated subset: CD45RA-negative fraction. Source of these receptors: a man aged 18 to 35 in good health. Some clones in this sample may be carry-over from other donors' samples.

This chain links TRBV30 with TRBJ2-1; D gene unclear. The ends were cut back, 0 bases at V and 3 bases at J, with 6 bases in the middle. Germline loops: CDR1 GTSNPN, CDR2 SVGIG (reference sequence). This CDR3 is 13 amino acids long. CDR3 nucleotide sequence: TGTGCCTGGAGTGTACGTCTCTACAATGAGCAGTTCTTC. Its protein product is CAWSVRLYNEQFF.

The chain uses TRBV6-1 and TRBJ1-5; D unresolved. This CDR3 spans 14 amino acids. V lost 3 bases, J lost 3 bases, and 9 bases lay in between. Germline CDR1 is MNHNS and CDR2 is SASEGT. The CDR3 is CASSDGLLNQPQHF. The CDR3 bases are TGTGCCAGCAGTGACGGCCTTCTCAATCAGCCCCAGCATTTT.

This clone showed up just a few times. J is TRBJ1-5 and V is TRBV19, with D hard to call. CDR1 and CDR2 (germline): LNHDA, SQIVND (reference sequence). V dropped 9 bases and J dropped 1 base, with 7 bases sitting between them. This CDR3 region has 12 residues. The CDR3 DNA follows: TGTGCCAGCAAACAGAGCAATCAGCCCCAGCATTTT. This encodes CASKQSNQPQHF. Using reference TRBV19 and TRBJ1-5 for the parts outside the CDR3, the full variable domain is DGGITQSPKYLFRKEGQNVTLSCEQNLNHDAMYWYRQDPGQGLRLIYYSQIVNDFQKGDIAEGYSVSREKKESFPLTVTSAQKNPTAFYLCASKQSNQPQHFGDGTRLSIL.

V is TRBV29-1 and J is TRBJ1-1; 7 bases map to TRBD1. The CDR3 extends over 16 amino acids. The germline CDR1 and CDR2 sequences are SQVTM and ANQGSEA. The trim removed 4 bases at V and 0 bases at J, leaving 11 bases unmatched. The CDR3 reads CSVGQGWGMMNTEAFF. CDR3 sequence (DNA): TGCAGCGTTGGACAGGGATGGGGCATGATGAACACTGAAGCTTTCTTT.

The chain uses TRBV6-5 and TRBJ2-1, with TRBD2 as a possible D gene (6 bases). Germline V gene lookup returns CDR1 MNHEY and CDR2 SVGAGI. The CDR3 consists of 14 residues. V lost 5 bases to trimming and J lost 10 bases, with 18 bases between them. CDR3 sequence reads: CASSPRLAGREQFF. The CDR3 DNA sequence: TGTGCCAGCAGTCCCCGGCTCGCGGGAAGGGAGCAGTTCTTC.

This clone was found many times. V is TRBV5-4 and J is TRBJ2-5; 8 bases fit TRBD1. Germline loops: CDR1 SGHNT, CDR2 YYREEE (reference sequence). After removal of 7 bases from V and 4 bases from J, the junction contained 12 bases not matched to a gene. This CDR3 comprises 15 residues. CDR3 region: CASAILDRGRETQYF. CDR3 coding DNA: TGTGCCAGCGCGATTTTAGACAGGGGAAGAGAGACCCAGTACTTC.

The chain recombines TRBV21-1 with TRBJ2-5. TRBV21-1 is a pseudogene segment. The CDR3 contains 16 residues. The CDR3 protein is CASSKRRVWGAETQYF. CDR3 bases: TGTGCCAGCAGCAAAAGGAGGGTGTGGGGGGCTGAGACCCAGTACTTC.

V is TRBV5-4 and J is TRBJ2-1, with 8 bases fitting TRBD2. The CDR3 is 14 amino acids. V gave up 4 bases and J gave up 0 bases; unmatched junction bases: 0. In germline, CDR1 is SGHNT, CDR2 YYREEE (reference sequence). The CDR3 DNA is TGTGCCAGCAGCCGGGGGGGCTCCTACAATGAGCAGTTCTTC. It yields the protein CASSRGGSYNEQFF.

Notes on this clone: A single base is all that separates this from a far larger clone, so a read error is likely. J is TRBJ1-1 and V is TRBV29-1; D is possibly TRBD1 (6 bases). Germline assignment: CDR1 SQVTM and CDR2 ANQGSEA. With 5 bases removed from V and 6 bases from J, the gap between germline ends came to 19 bases. The CDR3 loop spans 14 amino acids. The CDR3 nucleotides read TGCAGCGTTTCGACAGGTCCGGGAACTGCTGAAGCTTTCTTT. It specifies CSVSTGPGTAEAFF.

This clone was recorded many times. This sequence joins TRBV5-1 and TRBJ1-1, with D possibly matching TRBD1 (5 bases). Germline V gene sequence: CDR1 SGHRS, CDR2 YFSETQ. This CDR3 is built from 16 residues. The V end lost 0 bases, the J end lost 3 bases, and 15 bases lay between the germline ends. The CDR3 region has the DNA TGCGCCAGCAGCTTGGACCCCCGCAAAGGGGACACTGAAGCTTTCTTT. Protein product: CASSLDPRKGDTEAFF.

The rearrangement links TRBV5-4 to TRBJ1-1; D remains unclear. Per germline, CDR1 SGHNT and CDR2 YYREEE (reference sequence). There are 15 residues in the CDR3. V lost 4 bases to trimming and J lost 4 bases, with 17 bases between them. The CDR3 loop is CASSHRGGLITEAFF. In nucleotides, the CDR3 is TGTGCCAGCAGCCATCGGGGAGGGCTGATCACTGAAGCTTTCTTT.

This clone was seen a single time. This chain connects TRBV28 to TRBJ2-2, with TRBD1 matching over 9 bases. With 4 bases clipped from V and 3 bases from J, the junction kept 3 bases outside the gene matches. Germline V gene sequence: CDR1 MDHEN, CDR2 SYDVKM. The CDR3 spans 15 residues. Here the CDR3 DNA reads TGTGCCAGCAGTTCCCGGGACAGGGACACCGGGGAGCTGTTTTTT. Translation gives CASSSRDRDTGELFF.

The chain couples TRBV25-1 to TRBJ2-3, with 9 bases lining up with TRBD1. The CDR3 contains 15 residues. Germline V gene sequence: CDR1 MGHDK, CDR2 SYGVNS. J was trimmed by 4 bases and V by 6 bases; bases with no gene match: 8. CDR3 sequence reads: CASSPGTGRPDTQYF. CDR3 nucleotide sequence: TGTGCCAGCAGCCCCGGGACAGGGCGTCCAGATACGCAGTATTTT.

The chain couples TRBV7-7 to TRBJ2-1, with D unresolved. CDR3 length equals 13 residues. Germline values: CDR1 SSHAT, CDR2 FNYEAQ (reference sequence). V gave up 0 bases and J gave up 7 bases, with 7 bases separating them. CDR3 bases: TGTGCCAGCAGCTTAGCCCGGCAGAATGAGCAGTTCTTC. As protein: CASSLARQNEQFF. The entire variable domain, with the rest obtained from reference TRBV7-7 and TRBJ2-1, is as follows: GAGVSQSPRYKVTKRGQDVTLRCDPISSHATLYWYQQALGQGPEFLTYFNYEAQPDKSGLPSDRFSAERPEGSISTLTIQRTEQRDSAMYRCASSLARQNEQFFGPGTRLTVL.

The chain employs TRBV11-2 and TRBJ2-7; D may be TRBD2 (7 bases). The V gene's germline CDR1 is SGHAT and CDR2 FQNNGV. CDR3 length: 15 amino acids. Trimming took off 5 bases at V and 0 bases at J, with 14 bases between the two ends. In DNA, the CDR3 is TGTGCCAGCAGCCCCCCGCGGGGGCACTCCTACGAGCAGTACTTC. Translating it yields CASSPPRGHSYEQYF.